This T cell receptor (beta chain) was captured in a study of siplizumab effects on memory and regulatory T cells. Assay used: immunoSEQ multiplex PCR; TCRdb lists only in-frame clones, some missing. In the table there are about 100,000 clones, roughly nine tenths of which are singletons. Points on this clone: Its antigen is undetermined.

CDR1 and CDR2 from the germline V gene are KGHSH and LQKENI. J gave up 3 bases and V 3 bases, and 4 bases lay outside the gene matches. The CDR3 consists of 14 residues. Study conclusions and caveats: Siplizumab significantly decreased alloreactive sequences from unstimulated CD4+ memory cells. Unstimulated subsets contained matches for only a minor fraction of alloreactive clones. Unstimulated naive T cells seemed to show more diversity than memory cells did, and they also seemed to be among the major contributors to the alloresponse. Mappable alloreactive CD4+ clones came from Treg cells around 70% of the time on average with siplizumab, against 26.9% in controls.

The receptor was derived from a human donor in good health. Sequences were obtained from CD4+ T cells sorted from blood. The V gene is TRBV18, the J gene TRBJ2-7; 8 bases are a match to TRBD1. CDR3 in amino acids: CASSPGQASYEQYF. The CDR3 coding sequence is TGTGCCAGCTCACCGGGACAGGCGAGCTACGAGCAGTACTTC.